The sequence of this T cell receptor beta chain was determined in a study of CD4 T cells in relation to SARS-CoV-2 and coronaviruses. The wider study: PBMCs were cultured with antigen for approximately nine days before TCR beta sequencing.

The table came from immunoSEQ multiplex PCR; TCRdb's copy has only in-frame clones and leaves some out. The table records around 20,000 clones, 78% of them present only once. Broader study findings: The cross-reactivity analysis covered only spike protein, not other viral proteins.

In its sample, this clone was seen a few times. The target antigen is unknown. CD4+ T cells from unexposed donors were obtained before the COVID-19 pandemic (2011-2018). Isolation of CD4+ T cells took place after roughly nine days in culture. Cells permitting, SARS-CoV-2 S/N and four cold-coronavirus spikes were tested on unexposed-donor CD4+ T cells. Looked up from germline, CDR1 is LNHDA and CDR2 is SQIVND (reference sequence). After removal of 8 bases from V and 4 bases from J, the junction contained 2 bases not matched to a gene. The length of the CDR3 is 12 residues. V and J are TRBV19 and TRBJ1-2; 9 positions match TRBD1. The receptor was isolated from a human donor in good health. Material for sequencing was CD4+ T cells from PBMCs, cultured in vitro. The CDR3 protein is CASGTGIYGYTF. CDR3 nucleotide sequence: TGTGCCAGTGGGACAGGGATCTATGGCTACACCTTC.